These 25 T cell receptor beta chains were sequenced from one sample in a study of cytomegalovirus exposure and HLA in healthy donors. Researchers ran the PCR with 60 Vbeta and 13 Jbeta primers. TCRdb's copy holds only in-frame clones and misses some; the assay was immunoSEQ multiplex PCR. The table lists approximately 110,000 clones, 65% to 75% of them singletons, with under 13% in the top ten. Input material: PBMCs. Receptors were obtained from a man in his forties in good health and CMV-seropositive.

V gene TRBV28 combines with J gene TRBJ2-2, with 7 bases that match TRBD2. J was trimmed by 4 bases and V by 3 bases; bases with no gene match: 11. Germline V gene lookup returns CDR1 MDHEN and CDR2 SYDVKM. The CDR3 loop spans 17 amino acids. The CDR3 DNA is TGTGCCAGCAGTTTGAAGCGGGACCGAGGTGGCACCGGGGAGCTGTTTTTT. Its translation is CASSLKRDRGGTGELFF.

V gene TRBV5-4 combines with J gene TRBJ2-1, with D possibly TRBD1 on 5 matching bases. The CDR3 sequence is 15 residues long. Germline CDR1 is SGHNT and CDR2 is YYREEE (reference sequence). V lost 0 bases to trimming and J lost 5 bases, with 12 bases between them. The CDR3 DNA sequence: TGTGCCAGCAGCTTGGTCCGGCAGGGCCACAATGAGCAGTTCTTC. This encodes CASSLVRQGHNEQFF.

This chain uses TRBV29-1 with TRBJ1-4, with unresolved D. This CDR3 comprises 13 residues. Germline V CDR1 and CDR2: SQVTM, ANQGSEA. V dropped 6 bases and J dropped 5 bases, with 13 bases sitting between them. The CDR3 DNA is TGCAGCGTCTCGACCGGGTGGAATGAAAAACTGTTTTTT. Encoded protein: CSVSTGWNEKLFF. The full variable domain, its missing parts supplied by reference TRBV29-1 and TRBJ1-4, is SAVISQKPSRDICQRGTSLTIQCQVDSQVTMMFWYRQQPGQSLTLIATANQGSEATYESGFVIDKFPISRPNLTFSTLTVSNMSPEDSSIYLCSVSTGWNEKLFFGSGTQLSVL.

This clone showed up just a few times. This rearrangement joins TRBV18 to TRBJ2-1; D remains ambiguous. There are 16 residues in the CDR3. Trimming cost V 3 bases and J 0 bases, with 12 bases left between them. The V gene's germline CDR1 is KGHSH and CDR2 LQKENI. CDR3 in DNA: TGTGCCAGCTCACCGGGCGTCCCGAGCTCCTACAATGAGCAGTTCTTC. Its translation is CASSPGVPSSYNEQFF.

The V and J genes are TRBV11-2 and TRBJ1-2; tentatively, D is TRBD1 (5 bases). This CDR3 has 16 residues. With 5 bases removed from V and 5 bases from J, the gap between germline ends came to 21 bases. The germline V gene encodes CDR1 SGHAT and CDR2 FQNNGV. CDR3 coding DNA: TGTGCCAGCAGCCCTAGGACACGGGAGGTGGTATATGGCTACACCTTC. Its protein is CASSPRTREVVYGYTF.

This chain connects TRBV2 to TRBJ1-5, with D possibly TRBD1 on 6 matching bases. Between the trimmed V and J ends, which lost 6 bases and 1 base, there was a span of 16 bases. The CDR3 sequence is 16 residues long. Germline V gives CDR1 SNHLY, CDR2 FYNNEI. This CDR3 reads CASRGGGGTSNQPQHF. In DNA form, the CDR3 reads TGTGCCAGCAGGGGGGGCGGGGGGACCAGCAATCAGCCCCAGCATTTT.

The rearrangement joins TRBV28 to TRBJ1-4; D gene unclear. Looked up from germline, CDR1 is MDHEN and CDR2 is SYDVKM. The V and J ends lost 8 bases and 6 bases respectively, with 19 bases between them. CDR3 size: 15 residues. The CDR3 loop reads CASSSEQALDEKLFF. CDR3 DNA sequence: TGTGCCAGCTCTTCCGAGCAGGCCCTGGATGAAAAACTGTTTTTT.

CDR3 coding DNA: TGTGCCAGCAGCTTGGTTCAGGGGCATTTT. It translates to CASSLVQGHF. The chain is built from TRBV5-8 and TRBJ1-5; the D gene is possibly TRBD1 (5 bases). V was trimmed by 0 bases and J by 15 bases, leaving 7 bases between them. The CDR3 totals 10 residues. The germline V gene encodes CDR1 SGHTS and CDR2 YDEGEE.

This chain joins TRBV5-6 and TRBJ2-1; D may be TRBD2 (5 bases). CDR1 and CDR2 (germline): SGHDT, YYEEEE. CDR3 length equals 17 residues. Deletions cut 3 bases from V and 3 bases from J, with 19 bases between. The CDR3 sequence: CASSSAERQSLYNEQFF. The CDR3 DNA sequence: TGTGCCAGCAGCTCCGCTGAGCGGCAAAGTCTCTACAATGAGCAGTTCTTC.

This clone occurred a few times. This rearrangement joins TRBV19 to TRBJ1-1; the D is unclear. This CDR3 is 15 amino acids long. Germline CDR1 reads LNHDA; CDR2 reads SQIVND (reference sequence). With 0 bases removed from V and 7 bases from J, the gap between germline ends came to 15 bases. The chain's CDR3 is CASSIEGGRKDEAFF. The CDR3 nucleotides are TGTGCCAGTAGTATAGAGGGAGGGCGTAAGGATGAAGCTTTCTTT. The variable domain in full, with the rest retrieved from reference TRBV19 and TRBJ1-1, is DGGITQSPKYLFRKEGQNVTLSCEQNLNHDAMYWYRQDPGQGLRLIYYSQIVNDFQKGDIAEGYSVSREKKESFPLTVTSAQKNPTAFYLCASSIEGGRKDEAFFGQGTRLTVV.

The CDR3 DNA follows: TGTGCCAGCCGACAGGACCCCGAGAACTATGGCTACACCTTC. This codes for CASRQDPENYGYTF. V usage is TRBV19 and J usage is TRBJ1-2; a weak D match, TRBD1 (6 bases). This CDR3 region has 14 residues. The V gene lost 9 bases and the J gene lost 2 bases, with 16 bases spanning the gap. Per germline, CDR1 LNHDA and CDR2 SQIVND (reference sequence).

The gene calls are TRBV15 and TRBJ2-7; the match to TRBD1 covers 8 bases. V shed 2 bases and J 0 bases; nucleotides not matched to a gene: 3. In germline, CDR1 is LNHNV, CDR2 YYDKDF (reference sequence). The CDR3 has 15 amino acids. As DNA, the CDR3 is TGTGCCACCAGCAGACCCGGGACAGGCTCCTACGAGCAGTACTTC. This sequence encodes CATSRPGTGSYEQYF.

This sequence joins TRBV7-9 and TRBJ2-1, with 14 bases fitting TRBD2. After removal of 1 base from V and 4 bases from J, the junction contained 3 bases not matched to a gene. The CDR3 extends over 17 amino acids. CDR1 is SEHNR and CDR2 is FQNEAQ in the germline V gene (reference sequence). DNA of the CDR3: TGTGCCAGCAGCTTAGGGAGACTAGCGGGAGGGTACAATGAGCAGTTCTTC. This translates into CASSLGRLAGGYNEQFF.

This clone was counted only a few times. This chain uses TRBV7-9 with TRBJ2-7, with D perhaps TRBD1 (6 bases). The CDR3 is 13 residues long. Trimming stripped 5 bases from V and 6 bases from J, with 14 bases between. The V gene's germline CDR1 is SEHNR and CDR2 FQNEAQ (reference sequence). The CDR3 protein is CASSLKGDLEQYF. The CDR3 DNA reads TGTGCCAGCAGCCTAAAGGGGGATCTCGAGCAGTACTTC.

The V gene is TRBV6-5, the J gene TRBJ2-3; the D gene is possibly TRBD2 (5 bases). The germline V and J ends were trimmed by 4 bases and 0 bases, with 14 bases remaining between them. The CDR3 loop spans 16 amino acids. The germline CDR1 and CDR2 sequences are MNHEY and SVGAGI. The CDR3 DNA is TGTGCCAGCAGTTTAATGAGCGGAGCTAGCACAGATACGCAGTATTTT. This translates into CASSLMSGASTDTQYF.

The chain recombines TRBV14 with TRBJ2-3; D is uncertain. CDR1 and CDR2 from the germline V gene are SGHDN and FVKESK. V was cut by 5 bases and J by 0 bases, with 12 bases left in between. The CDR3 has 15 amino acids. The CDR3 nucleotides are TGTGCCAGCAGCTCCTACGATCTCAGCACAGATACGCAGTATTTT. Residues: CASSSYDLSTDTQYF.

V usage is TRBV5-1 and J usage is TRBJ2-5; 11 bases fit TRBD2. Germline trimming cut 8 bases from V and 5 bases from J; bases unmatched to any gene: 8. Per germline, CDR1 SGHRS and CDR2 YFSETQ. The CDR3 sequence is 14 residues long. This CDR3 reads CASTSGRVEETQYF. CDR3 DNA: TGCGCCAGTACTAGCGGGAGAGTTGAGGAGACCCAGTACTTC.

The chain combines TRBV28 with TRBJ1-1; a possible D gene is TRBD1 (6 bases). CDR1 is MDHEN, CDR2 SYDVKM, per germline. V shed 3 bases and J shed 3 bases, with 11 bases lying between them. This CDR3 is built from 14 residues. In DNA, the CDR3 is TGTGCCAGCAGTTTGGCAGGGGATTACACTGAAGCTTTCTTT. This codes for CASSLAGDYTEAFF.

The rearrangement uses TRBV28 and TRBJ1-2, with TRBD1 matching 7 bases. Trimming removed 9 bases from V and 8 bases from J; junction bases left unmatched: 12. Germline V gene lookup returns CDR1 MDHEN and CDR2 SYDVKM. This CDR3 is 13 amino acids long. CDR3 loop: CASRDRSPSGYTF. The CDR3 region has the DNA TGTGCCAGTAGGGACAGATCCCCCTCCGGCTACACCTTC.

This clone was picked up a small number of times. The rearrangement uses TRBV7-2 and TRBJ2-1; 13 nucleotides align to TRBD2. In germline, CDR1 is SGHTA, CDR2 FQGNSA. With 4 bases clipped from V and 5 bases from J, the junction kept 2 bases outside the gene matches. The CDR3 totals 15 residues. The CDR3 is CASSSGLAGNNEQFF. The CDR3 DNA follows: TGTGCCAGCAGCTCGGGACTAGCGGGGAACAATGAGCAGTTCTTC.

The V and J genes are TRBV6-5 and TRBJ1-6; a weak D match, TRBD1 (5 bases). The CDR3 totals 12 residues. Germline V gene lookup returns CDR1 MNHEY and CDR2 SVGAGI. V lost 6 bases, J lost 10 bases, and 10 bases lay in between. As DNA, the CDR3 is TGTGCCAGCAGCAGGGAGGAATCACCCCTCCACTTT. Its protein is CASSREESPLHF.

The gene calls are TRBV29-1 and TRBJ2-1; TRBD2 matches at 12 bases. Germline values: CDR1 SQVTM, CDR2 ANQGSEA. With 5 bases clipped from V and 7 bases from J, the junction kept 3 bases outside the gene matches. CDR3 length equals 13 residues. CDR3 bases: TGCAGCGTTCGACTAGCGGGGGCTAATGAGCAGTTCTTC. As protein: CSVRLAGANEQFF.

CDR3 DNA: TGTGCCAGCAGCGCGGGGGACGGGGAAGAGACCCAGTACTTC. Protein: CASSAGDGEETQYF. J is TRBJ2-5 and V is TRBV9; TRBD2 might be the D (6 bases). Germline CDR1 and CDR2: SGDLS and YYNGEE. V was trimmed by 3 bases and J by 3 bases, leaving 12 bases between them. The CDR3 contains 14 residues.

The V and J genes are TRBV5-1 and TRBJ2-1, with 10 bases aligning to TRBD2. The CDR3 contains 18 residues. Germline-derived CDR1 and CDR2 are SGHRS and YFSETQ. Trimming removed 2 bases from V and 8 bases from J; junction bases left unmatched: 16. The CDR3 coding sequence is TGCGCCAGCAGCTTTCTAGCGGGAGTCCCCCATGAATACTATGAGCAGTTCTTC. This codes for CASSFLAGVPHEYYEQFF.

V is TRBV9 and J is TRBJ2-2; TRBD1 matches at 11 bases. The length of the CDR3 is 16 residues. Unmatched junction bases numbered 6, after V lost 3 bases and J lost 5 bases. The germline CDR1 and CDR2 sequences are SGDLS and YYNGEE. CDR3 sequence: CASSEDRGRGTGELFF. As DNA, the CDR3 is TGTGCCAGCAGCGAGGACAGGGGGCGAGGGACCGGGGAGCTGTTTTTT.